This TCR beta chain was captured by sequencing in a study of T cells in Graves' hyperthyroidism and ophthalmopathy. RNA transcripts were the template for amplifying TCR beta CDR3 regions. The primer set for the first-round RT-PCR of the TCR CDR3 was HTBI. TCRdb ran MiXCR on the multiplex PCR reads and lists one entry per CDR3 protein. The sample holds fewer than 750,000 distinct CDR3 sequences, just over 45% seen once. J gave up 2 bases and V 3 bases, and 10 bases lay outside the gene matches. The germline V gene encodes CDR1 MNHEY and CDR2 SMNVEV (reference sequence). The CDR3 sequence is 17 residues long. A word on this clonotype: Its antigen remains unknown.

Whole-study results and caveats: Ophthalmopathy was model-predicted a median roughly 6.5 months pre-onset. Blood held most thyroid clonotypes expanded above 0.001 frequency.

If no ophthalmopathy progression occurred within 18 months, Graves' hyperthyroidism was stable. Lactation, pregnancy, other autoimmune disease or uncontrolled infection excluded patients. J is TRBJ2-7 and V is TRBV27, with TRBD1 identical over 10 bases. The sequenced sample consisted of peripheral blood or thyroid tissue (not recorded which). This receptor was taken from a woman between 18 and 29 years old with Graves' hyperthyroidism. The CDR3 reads CASSFDAPGTGAYEQYF. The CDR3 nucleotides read TGTGCCAGCAGTTTCGACGCCCCCGGGACAGGGGCCTACGAGCAGTACTTC.